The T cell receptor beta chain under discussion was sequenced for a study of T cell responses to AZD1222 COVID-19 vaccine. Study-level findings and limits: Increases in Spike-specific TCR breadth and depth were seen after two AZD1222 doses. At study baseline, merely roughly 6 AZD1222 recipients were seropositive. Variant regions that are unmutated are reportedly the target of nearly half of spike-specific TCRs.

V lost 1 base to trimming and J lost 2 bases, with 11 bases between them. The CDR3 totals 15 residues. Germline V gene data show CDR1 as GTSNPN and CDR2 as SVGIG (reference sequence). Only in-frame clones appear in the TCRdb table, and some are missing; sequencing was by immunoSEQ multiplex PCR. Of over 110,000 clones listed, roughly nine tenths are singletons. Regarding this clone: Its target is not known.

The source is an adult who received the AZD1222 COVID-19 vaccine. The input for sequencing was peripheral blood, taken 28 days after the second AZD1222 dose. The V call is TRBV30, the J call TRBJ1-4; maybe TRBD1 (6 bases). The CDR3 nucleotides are TGTGCCTGGAGTGGAGGGACAACGACTAATGAAAAACTGTTTTTT. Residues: CAWSGGTTTNEKLFF.